This T cell receptor (beta chain) was found in a study of OX40 agonist ivuxolimab in advanced cancers. On the study more broadly: Three patients showed partial responses: one hepatocellular carcinoma and two cutaneous melanoma cases. General study results and limits: At 0.1 to 3.0 mg/kg, CD4+ and CD8+ blood T cells expanded clonally by week 6. There were, on average, more expanded clones in CD8+ T cells than in CD4+.

Libraries were prepared by immunoSEQ multiplex PCR; TCRdb keeps only in-frame clonotypes and omits some of them. The repertoire holds roughly 70,000 clones, with 86% as singletons. This CDR3 is 16 amino acids long. Germline V gene lookup returns CDR1 ENHRY and CDR2 SYGVKD. J lost 7 bases, V lost 11 bases, and 21 bases had no gene match. Remarks on this clone: No antigen is known for it.

Material: CD4+ or CD8+ T cells sorted from blood, obtained in a trial of the OX40 agonist ivuxolimab. The V and J genes are TRBV10-3 and TRBJ2-7; TRBD1 agrees at 9 bases. This clonotype was obtained from an adult with an advanced solid tumor such as melanoma, head and neck, liver or kidney cancer. CDR3 bases: TGTGCCGTCTACTCCGGGATAGGACAGGGGTCGGGGGAGCAGTACTTC. The encoded protein is CAVYSGIGQGSGEQYF.